The 32 T cell receptor beta chains below come from one sample, sequenced in a study of T cell clonotyping in hematopoietic cell transplantation. The time point denotes: recipient sample about 28 days before transplant, after cytoreduction. Sequenced by immunoSEQ multiplex PCR; TCRdb stores in-frame clones only, minus some. The sample includes about 10,000 clones, roughly 84% of them seen just once. This specimen consisted of peripheral blood mononuclear cells, obtained before stem cell transplant. These receptors originate from a woman between 50 and 59 years old with chronic myeloid leukemia. Some clones in this sample may be carry-over from other donors' samples.

This chain joins TRBV10-1 and TRBJ2-1; no clear D gene. The germline V and J ends were trimmed by 0 bases and 7 bases, with 7 bases remaining between them. The germline gives CDR1 WNHNN, CDR2 SYGVQD (reference sequence). The CDR3 runs 13 residues. The CDR3 DNA sequence: TGCGCCAGCAGTGAGTCGTTCCGGAATGAGCAGTTCTTC. This codes for CASSESFRNEQFF.

The rearrangement uses TRBV25-1 and TRBJ1-3; D perhaps matches TRBD1 (5 bases). Germline V gives CDR1 MGHDK, CDR2 SYGVNS. V lost 5 bases, J lost 2 bases, and 10 bases lay in between. The CDR3 is 14 amino acids. The CDR3 here is CASSNRGPGNTIYF. CDR3 DNA sequence: TGTGCCAGCAGTAATAGGGGCCCTGGAAACACCATATATTTT.

The rearrangement links TRBV23-1 to TRBJ2-1, with 9 nucleotides matching TRBD1. TRBV23-1 is sorted into the ORF group, with uncertain function. V lost 3 bases and J lost 1; bases outside the gene matches: 4. The CDR3 contains 16 residues. In DNA, the CDR3 is TGCGCCAGCAGTCAGCCGGGACAGGGTTCCTACAATGAGCAGTTCTTC. It translates to CASSQPGQGSYNEQFF.

The chain couples TRBV4-1 to TRBJ2-2; D perhaps matches TRBD2 (5 bases). This CDR3 has 18 amino acids. V was cut by 1 base and J by 0 bases, with 15 bases left in between. Germline-derived CDR1 and CDR2 are MGHRA and YSYEKL. The CDR3 loop is CASSQGRRAVSNTGELFF. DNA of the CDR3: TGCGCCAGCAGCCAAGGGCGACGAGCGGTCTCGAACACCGGGGAGCTGTTTTTT.

This rearrangement joins TRBV28 to TRBJ1-2; TRBD1 might be the D (6 bases). V was cut by 5 bases and J by 4 bases, with 17 bases left in between. CDR1 is MDHEN and CDR2 is SYDVKM in the germline V gene. The CDR3 has 15 amino acids. Here the CDR3 DNA reads TGTGCCAGCAGTCCCTATTCCGGGGGCGGCTATGGCTACACCTTC. Encoded protein: CASSPYSGGGYGYTF.

The gene calls are TRBV2 and TRBJ2-5, with D perhaps TRBD1 (5 bases). CDR1 is SNHLY, CDR2 FYNNEI, per germline. The CDR3 totals 14 residues. Trimming shortened V by 6 bases and J by 1 base, and 12 bases separated the two germline ends. Here the CDR3 DNA reads TGTGCCAGCAGCCCCAGACAGATCCAAGAGACCCAGTACTTC. Translation gives CASSPRQIQETQYF.

This chain connects TRBV10-3 to TRBJ1-1; perhaps TRBD1 as D (5 bases). CDR3 length: 11 residues. V lost 10 bases and J 1 base, leaving 7 bases between the germline ends. Germline V gene lookup returns CDR1 ENHRY and CDR2 SYGVKD. CDR3 loop: CATTGNTEAFF. The CDR3 DNA reads TGTGCCACCACAGGGAACACTGAAGCTTTCTTT.

The chain has TRBV4-1 and TRBJ2-1; 8 bases are a match to TRBD1. V trimming: 4 bases; J trimming: 6 bases; junction bases outside the gene matches: 8. This CDR3 comprises 15 residues. Germline CDR1 reads MGHRA; CDR2 reads YSYEKL. The CDR3 region has the DNA TGCGCCAGCAGCCTGGTGGACAGGGTTCGCAATGAGCAGTTCTTC. Protein sequence: CASSLVDRVRNEQFF.

The V and J genes are TRBV6-6 and TRBJ1-2; D might be TRBD1 (5 bases). The V end lost 2 bases, the J end lost 2 bases, and 12 bases lay between the germline ends. There are 15 residues in the CDR3. The germline CDR1 and CDR2 sequences are MNHNY and SVGAGI (reference sequence). The CDR3 DNA follows: TGTGCCAGCAGTTACGGGCAGGGTAGGAACTATGGCTACACCTTC. Translated: CASSYGQGRNYGYTF.

This clone has a handful of counts. The chain links TRBV7-2 to TRBJ1-2; D is unclear. The germline CDR1 and CDR2 sequences are SGHTA and FQGNSA. The length of the CDR3 is 12 residues. V gave up 5 bases and J gave up 7 bases, with 11 bases separating them. DNA of the CDR3: TGTGCCAGCAGCAATTATTACGGTGGCTACACCTTC. It yields the protein CASSNYYGGYTF. Together with reference TRBV7-2 and TRBJ1-2, the CDR3 gives the full variable domain: GAGVSQSPSNKVTEKGKDVELRCDPISGHTALYWYRQSLGQGLEFLIYFQGNSAPDKSGLPSDRFSAERTGGSVSTLTIQRTQQEDSAVYLCASSNYYGGYTFGSGTRLTVV.

This clone is a singleton in its sample. The chain links TRBV28 to TRBJ2-5; D gene unclear. CDR3 length: 11 residues. Germline lookup yields CDR1 MDHEN and CDR2 SYDVKM. V lost 3 bases to trimming and J lost 5 bases, with 4 bases between them. CDR3 nucleotide sequence: TGTGCCAGCAGTTTTGATGAGACCCAGTACTTC. This gives the protein CASSFDETQYF.

This clone was seen only once. The chain is built from TRBV19 and TRBJ1-4; the D is unclear. CDR3 size: 15 residues. Trimming stripped 5 bases from V and 8 bases from J, with 18 bases between. In germline, CDR1 is LNHDA, CDR2 SQIVND (reference sequence). As DNA, the CDR3 is TGTGCCAGTAGTGCCAACAGCGCTGGGTCAGAAAAACTGTTTTTT. Protein: CASSANSAGSEKLFF.

This clone was detected once. CDR3 DNA: TGTGCCAGCAGCTTCGGGCCAGAAGGCTCCGAGCAGTACTTC. It encodes CASSFGPEGSEQYF. The genes are TRBV7-9 and TRBJ2-7; the D is unclear. Germline assignment: CDR1 SEHNR and CDR2 FQNEAQ (reference sequence). The germline V and J ends were trimmed by 3 bases and 6 bases, with 15 bases remaining between them. This CDR3 has 14 amino acids.

The gene calls are TRBV28 and TRBJ2-7; TRBD1 agrees at 10 bases. The CDR3 has 17 residues. V shed 4 bases and J 3 bases; nucleotides not matched to a gene: 12. Germline V gene sequence: CDR1 MDHEN, CDR2 SYDVKM. CDR3 sequence (DNA): TGTGCCAGCAGTTCGCCCATGGGACAGGGGAGGATCTACGAGCAGTACTTC. This gives the protein CASSSPMGQGRIYEQYF.

The chain employs TRBV27 and TRBJ1-1; 9 nucleotides line up with TRBD1. The V gene end was trimmed by 6 bases and the J gene end by 3 bases; junction bases not matched to a gene: 8. Germline V gene data show CDR1 as MNHEY and CDR2 as SMNVEV (reference sequence). The CDR3 totals 15 residues. CDR3 in DNA: TGTGCCAGCAGCCCGGACAGGGGATTTTACACTGAAGCTTTCTTT. As protein: CASSPDRGFYTEAFF.

The gene calls are TRBV28 and TRBJ2-1, with D unclear. V was clipped by 3 bases and J by 7 bases, with 19 bases between them. Germline V lookup: CDR1 MDHEN, CDR2 SYDVKM. CDR3 length: 16 residues. The CDR3 nucleotides are TGTGCCAGCAGTTTTGCAGTATTCAGCCCTTTAAATGAGCAGTTCTTC. Protein sequence: CASSFAVFSPLNEQFF.

V and J are TRBV30 and TRBJ1-2; 8 nucleotides line up with TRBD1. V dropped 0 bases and J dropped 5; count of bases not matched to a gene: 5. CDR1 is GTSNPN, CDR2 SVGIG, per germline (reference sequence). The CDR3 consists of 14 residues. The CDR3 reads CAWSVWTGKYGYTF. The CDR3 region has the DNA TGTGCCTGGAGTGTCTGGACAGGGAAGTATGGCTACACCTTC.

This clone was picked up a small number of times. This chain uses TRBV29-1 with TRBJ2-1, with 8 bases fitting TRBD2. Germline V gene data show CDR1 as SQVTM and CDR2 as ANQGSEA. CDR3 length: 15 residues. V lost 7 bases and J lost 5; bases outside the gene matches: 13. CDR3 nucleotide sequence: TGCAGCGCCACTTTTACTAGCGGAGTGAACAATGAGCAGTTCTTC. Its protein product is CSATFTSGVNNEQFF.

V and J are TRBV29-1 and TRBJ2-7; D gene unclear. This CDR3 has 10 residues. The V gene's germline CDR1 is SQVTM and CDR2 ANQGSEA. V was clipped by 6 bases and J by 3 bases, with 6 bases between them. CDR3 nucleotides: TGCAGCGTGCAAGACTACGAGCAGTACTTC. It is translated as CSVQDYEQYF.

This clone was detected once. The chain links TRBV19 to TRBJ2-3; 9 nucleotides align to TRBD2. The length of the CDR3 is 19 residues. V shed 3 bases, J shed 0 bases, and the junction held 13 bases outside the gene matches. Looked up from germline, CDR1 is LNHDA and CDR2 is SQIVND (reference sequence). The CDR3 bases are TGTGCCAGTAGTATCGTCGCGACTAGCGGAAGGCCTAGCACAGATACGCAGTATTTT. Translation gives CASSIVATSGRPSTDTQYF.

The chain combines TRBV7-9 with TRBJ2-2; D not certain. V was shortened by 4 bases and J by 4 bases, with 4 bases between the two germline ends. Germline V gene lookup returns CDR1 SEHNR and CDR2 FQNEAQ (reference sequence). The CDR3 has 12 amino acids. The CDR3 protein is CASSSTTGELFF. The CDR3 region has the DNA TGTGCCAGCAGCTCCACCACCGGGGAGCTGTTTTTT.

The chain combines TRBV30 with TRBJ1-4; D not certain. The germline V and J ends were trimmed by 0 bases and 7 bases, with 15 bases remaining between them. There are 15 residues in the CDR3. Per germline, CDR1 GTSNPN and CDR2 SVGIG (reference sequence). CDR3 residues: CAWSVRLGSAEKLFF. CDR3 nucleotide sequence: TGTGCCTGGAGTGTACGGCTGGGATCGGCTGAAAAACTGTTTTTT.

The V call is TRBV7-2, the J call TRBJ2-3; 9 nucleotides line up with TRBD1. J lost 0 bases, V lost 5 bases, and 6 bases had no gene match. The CDR3 runs 16 residues. CDR1 and CDR2 from the germline V gene are SGHTA and FQGNSA. CDR3 sequence (DNA): TGTGCCAGCAGCGCGAGACAGGGGGGCAGCACAGATACGCAGTATTTT. Its protein is CASSARQGGSTDTQYF. Full variable domain (rest looked up from reference TRBV7-2 and TRBJ2-3): GAGVSQSPSNKVTEKGKDVELRCDPISGHTALYWYRQSLGQGLEFLIYFQGNSAPDKSGLPSDRFSAERTGGSVSTLTIQRTQQEDSAVYLCASSARQGGSTDTQYFGPGTRLTVL.

J is TRBJ2-1 and V is TRBV5-1; D uncertain. Trimming removed 2 bases from V and 6 bases from J, with 18 bases in between. Per germline, CDR1 SGHRS and CDR2 YFSETQ. This CDR3 has 16 residues. The CDR3 DNA sequence: TGCGCCAGCAGCTTCACAAGGTACAATACGGGCAATGAGCAGTTCTTC. It encodes CASSFTRYNTGNEQFF.

V and J are TRBV4-3 and TRBJ2-7; D gene uncertain. This CDR3 is built from 14 residues. V lost 0 bases to trimming and J lost 3 bases, with 9 bases between them. Germline assignment: CDR1 LGHNA and CDR2 YSLEER. This CDR3 reads CASSQDWPDYEQYF. Here the CDR3 DNA reads TGCGCCAGCAGCCAAGATTGGCCAGACTACGAGCAGTACTTC.

The chain is built from TRBV6-6 and TRBJ1-1; D might be TRBD1 (5 bases). From germline, CDR1 is MNHNY and CDR2 SVGAGI (reference sequence). The CDR3 totals 14 residues. V lost 5 bases and J lost 1, with 11 bases in between. CDR3 in amino acids: CASSHRGQNTEAFF. CDR3 in DNA: TGTGCCAGCAGTCACAGAGGACAGAACACTGAAGCTTTCTTT.

V gene TRBV30 combines with J gene TRBJ2-6; D remains ambiguous. Germline assignment: CDR1 GTSNPN and CDR2 SVGIG (reference sequence). V gave up 4 bases and J gave up 1 base, with 5 bases separating them. There are 13 residues in the CDR3. CDR3 protein: CAWIKSGANVLTF. In DNA form, the CDR3 reads TGTGCCTGGATAAAGTCTGGGGCCAACGTCCTGACTTTC.

A few counts support this clone. This sequence joins TRBV28 and TRBJ2-1; TRBD2 matches 8 bases. The CDR3 runs 15 residues. Germline CDR1 is MDHEN and CDR2 is SYDVKM. J gave up 1 base and V 6 bases, and 5 bases lay outside the gene matches. The DNA for the CDR3 is TGTGCCAGCAGAGAGCGGGAGTTATCCTACAATGAGCAGTTCTTC. As protein: CASRERELSYNEQFF. The full variable domain, with the rest looked up from reference TRBV28 and TRBJ2-1, is DVKVTQSSRYLVKRTGEKVFLECVQDMDHENMFWYRQDPGLGLRLIYFSYDVKMKEKGDIPEGYSVSREKKERFSLILESASTNQTSMYLCASRERELSYNEQFFGPGTRLTVL.

The chain has TRBV10-2 and TRBJ1-1; 9 bases map to TRBD1. Trimming at V came to 6 bases and at J to 4 bases, leaving 9 bases not matched to a gene. Germline-derived CDR1 and CDR2 are WSHSY and SAAADI. This CDR3 is built from 15 residues. The CDR3 DNA reads TGCGCCAGCAGCTTCCCGGGACAGGGATCCACTGAAGCTTTCTTT. It is translated as CASSFPGQGSTEAFF.

V gene TRBV6-6 combines with J gene TRBJ2-7; tentatively, D is TRBD1 or TRBD2 (5 bases each). The V end lost 6 bases, the J end lost 6 bases, and 21 bases lay between the germline ends. Germline loops: CDR1 MNHNY, CDR2 SVGAGI (reference sequence). The CDR3 spans 15 residues. CDR3 loop: CASSLGRGPLVEQYF. The CDR3 DNA is TGTGCCAGCAGCTTGGGACGTGGCCCCTTAGTCGAGCAGTACTTC.

The chain employs TRBV4-1 and TRBJ2-1, with TRBD1 identical over 8 bases. The ends lost 1 base at V and 4 bases at J; junction bases unmatched: 3. The length of the CDR3 is 15 residues. CDR1 MGHRA and CDR2 YSYEKL come from the germline V gene. The CDR3 here is CASSQGQGRYNEQFF. The CDR3 nucleotides read TGCGCCAGCAGCCAAGGACAGGGGAGATACAATGAGCAGTTCTTC.

CDR3 loop: CASSSTGNGYTF. CDR3 bases: TGTGCCAGCAGTTCGACAGGGAACGGCTACACCTTC. This chain links TRBV28 with TRBJ1-2; 7 nucleotides agree with TRBD1. J was trimmed by 8 bases and V by 4 bases; bases with no gene match: 4. CDR1 and CDR2 from the germline V gene are MDHEN and SYDVKM. This CDR3 region has 12 residues.